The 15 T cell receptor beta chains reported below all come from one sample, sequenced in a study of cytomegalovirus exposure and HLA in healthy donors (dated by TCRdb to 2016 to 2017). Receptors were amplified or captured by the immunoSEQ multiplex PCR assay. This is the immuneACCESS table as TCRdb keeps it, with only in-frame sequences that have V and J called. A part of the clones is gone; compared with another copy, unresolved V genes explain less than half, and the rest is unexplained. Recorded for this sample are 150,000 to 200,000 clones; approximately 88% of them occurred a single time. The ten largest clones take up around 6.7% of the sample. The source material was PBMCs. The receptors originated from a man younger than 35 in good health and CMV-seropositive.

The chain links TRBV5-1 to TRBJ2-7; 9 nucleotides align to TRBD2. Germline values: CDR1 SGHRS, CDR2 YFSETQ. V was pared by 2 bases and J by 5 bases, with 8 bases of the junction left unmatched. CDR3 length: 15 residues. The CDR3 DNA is TGCGCCAGCAGCTTAGGAGCGGGAGGAAATCACGAGCAGTACTTC. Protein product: CASSLGAGGNHEQYF.

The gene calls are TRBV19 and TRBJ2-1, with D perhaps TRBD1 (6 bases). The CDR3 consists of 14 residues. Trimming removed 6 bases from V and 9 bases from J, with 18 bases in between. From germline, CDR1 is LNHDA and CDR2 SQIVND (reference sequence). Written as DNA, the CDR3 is TGTGCCAGTAGCTATGGGTCAGGGGCGAGTGAGCAGTTCTTC. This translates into CASSYGSGASEQFF. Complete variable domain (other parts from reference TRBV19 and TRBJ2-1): DGGITQSPKYLFRKEGQNVTLSCEQNLNHDAMYWYRQDPGQGLRLIYYSQIVNDFQKGDIAEGYSVSREKKESFPLTVTSAQKNPTAFYLCASSYGSGASEQFFGPGTRLTVL.

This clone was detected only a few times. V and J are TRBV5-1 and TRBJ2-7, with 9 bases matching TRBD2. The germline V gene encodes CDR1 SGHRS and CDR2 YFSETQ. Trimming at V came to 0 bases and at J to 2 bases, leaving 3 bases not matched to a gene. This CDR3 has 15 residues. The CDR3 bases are TGCGCCAGCAGCTTGGCTAGCGGGGACACCTACGAGCAGTACTTC. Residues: CASSLASGDTYEQYF.

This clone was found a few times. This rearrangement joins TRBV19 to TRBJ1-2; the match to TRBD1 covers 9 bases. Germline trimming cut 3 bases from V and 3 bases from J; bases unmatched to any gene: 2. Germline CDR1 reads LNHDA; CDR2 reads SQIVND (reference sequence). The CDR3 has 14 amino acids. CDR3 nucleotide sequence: TGTGCCAGTAGTATTCGGACAGGGGACTATGGCTACACCTTC. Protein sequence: CASSIRTGDYGYTF. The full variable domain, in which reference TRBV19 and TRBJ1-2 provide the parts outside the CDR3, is DGGITQSPKYLFRKEGQNVTLSCEQNLNHDAMYWYRQDPGQGLRLIYYSQIVNDFQKGDIAEGYSVSREKKESFPLTVTSAQKNPTAFYLCASSIRTGDYGYTFGSGTRLTVV.

The chain's CDR3 is CASSHGQSGANVLTF. The CDR3 DNA sequence: TGTGCCAGCAGCCACGGACAGAGCGGGGCCAACGTCCTGACTTTC. The chain combines TRBV11-2 with TRBJ2-6; weak D call: TRBD1 (6 bases). Trimming removed 5 bases at V and 4 bases at J, with 12 bases between. CDR1 and CDR2 (germline): SGHAT, FQNNGV. The CDR3 is made up of 15 amino acids.

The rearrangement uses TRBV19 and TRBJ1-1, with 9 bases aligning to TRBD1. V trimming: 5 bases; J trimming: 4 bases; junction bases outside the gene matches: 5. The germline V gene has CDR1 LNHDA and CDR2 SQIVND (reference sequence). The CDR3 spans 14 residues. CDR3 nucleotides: TGTGCCAGTAGTCCGACGGACAGGGGCACTGAAGCTTTCTTT. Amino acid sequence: CASSPTDRGTEAFF.

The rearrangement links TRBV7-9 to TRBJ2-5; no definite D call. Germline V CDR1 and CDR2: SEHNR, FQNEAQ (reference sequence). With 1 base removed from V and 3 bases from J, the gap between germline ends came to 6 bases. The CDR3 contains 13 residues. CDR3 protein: CASSLGQKETQYF. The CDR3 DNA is TGTGCCAGCAGCTTAGGTCAGAAAGAGACCCAGTACTTC.

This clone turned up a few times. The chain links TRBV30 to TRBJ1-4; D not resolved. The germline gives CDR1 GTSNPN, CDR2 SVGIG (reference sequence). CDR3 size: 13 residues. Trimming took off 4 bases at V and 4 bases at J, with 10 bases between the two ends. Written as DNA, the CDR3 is TGTGCCTGGAATACGGAGTATAATGAAAAACTGTTTTTT. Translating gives CAWNTEYNEKLFF.

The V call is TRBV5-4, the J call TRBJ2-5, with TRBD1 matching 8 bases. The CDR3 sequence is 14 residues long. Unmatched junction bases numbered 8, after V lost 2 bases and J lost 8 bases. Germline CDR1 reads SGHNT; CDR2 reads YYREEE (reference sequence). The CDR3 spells CASSFVGQGATQYF. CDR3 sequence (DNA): TGTGCCAGCAGCTTCGTGGGGCAGGGGGCCACCCAGTACTTC.

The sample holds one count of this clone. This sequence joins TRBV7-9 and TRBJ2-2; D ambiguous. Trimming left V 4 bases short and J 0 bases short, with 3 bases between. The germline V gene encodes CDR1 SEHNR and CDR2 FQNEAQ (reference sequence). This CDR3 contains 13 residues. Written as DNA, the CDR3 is TGTGCCAGCAGCTCCGCGAACACCGGGGAGCTGTTTTTT. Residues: CASSSANTGELFF.

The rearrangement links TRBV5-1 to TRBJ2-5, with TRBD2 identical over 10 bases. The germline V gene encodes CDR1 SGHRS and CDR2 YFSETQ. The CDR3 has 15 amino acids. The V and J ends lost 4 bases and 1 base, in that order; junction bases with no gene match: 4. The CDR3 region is CASSRTSGLQETQYF. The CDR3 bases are TGCGCCAGCAGCAGGACTAGCGGACTCCAAGAGACCCAGTACTTC. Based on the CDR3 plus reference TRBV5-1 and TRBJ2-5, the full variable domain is KAGVTQTPRYLIKTRGQQVTLSCSPISGHRSVSWYQQTPGQGLQFLFEYFSETQRNKGNFPGRFSGRQFSNSRSEMNVSTLELGDSALYLCASSRTSGLQETQYFGPGTRLLVL.

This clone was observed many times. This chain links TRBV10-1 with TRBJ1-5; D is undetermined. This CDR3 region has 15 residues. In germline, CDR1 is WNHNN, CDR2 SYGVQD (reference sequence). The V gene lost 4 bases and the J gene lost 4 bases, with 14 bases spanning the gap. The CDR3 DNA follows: TGCGCCAGCAGTGGGTACGGGTACCATAATCAGCCCCAGCATTTT. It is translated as CASSGYGYHNQPQHF.

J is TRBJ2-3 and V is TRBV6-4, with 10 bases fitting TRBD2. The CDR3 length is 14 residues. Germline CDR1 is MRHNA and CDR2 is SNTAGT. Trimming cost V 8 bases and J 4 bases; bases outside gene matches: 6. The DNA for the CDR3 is TGTGCCAGCTCGCTAGCGGGAGCTTCAGATACGCAGTATTTT. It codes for CASSLAGASDTQYF.

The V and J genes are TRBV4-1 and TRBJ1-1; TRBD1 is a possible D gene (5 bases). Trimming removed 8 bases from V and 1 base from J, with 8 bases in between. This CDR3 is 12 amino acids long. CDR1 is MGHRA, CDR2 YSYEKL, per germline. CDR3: CASGQRNTEAFF. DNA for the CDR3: TGCGCCAGCGGACAAAGGAACACTGAAGCTTTCTTT.

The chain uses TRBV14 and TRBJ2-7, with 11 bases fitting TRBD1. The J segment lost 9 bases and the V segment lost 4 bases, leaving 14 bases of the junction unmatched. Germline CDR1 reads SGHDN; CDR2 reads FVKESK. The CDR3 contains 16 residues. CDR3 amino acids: CASSPRPRDRGVVQYF. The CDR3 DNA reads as TGTGCCAGCAGCCCACGGCCCCGGGACAGGGGGGTTGTGCAGTACTTC.